This is a list of T cell receptor beta chains from one sample in a study of blood T cell repertoires in COVID-19. The method was immunoSEQ multiplex PCR; TCRdb's version includes in-frame clones alone and lacks a portion of them. The sample shows around 88,000 clones, roughly 80% of them seen only once. Source material: peripheral blood. The receptor set was obtained from a woman of 80 years or more with acute or convalescent COVID-19. Each CDR3 is given with its conserved first and last residue. Each record gives: D gene, V gene, J gene, clone size, CDR3 DNA, CDR3 protein. A D gene is named only where the DNA matches it firmly. Expanded clones are given a class, and other clones once, few, many or no size at all.

D gene: .; V gene: TRBV12-5; J gene: TRBJ2-3; clone size: .; CDR3 DNA: TGTGCTAGTGGACGAGCACAAAGGGGGACGCAGTATTTT; CDR3 protein: CASGRAQRGTQYF
D gene: .; V gene: TRBV10-3; J gene: TRBJ1-4; clone size: .; CDR3 DNA: TGTGCCAGTGGGCCGGTTATTGAAAAACTGTTTTTT; CDR3 protein: CASGPVIEKLFF
D gene: .; V gene: TRBV19; J gene: TRBJ2-3; clone size: once; CDR3 DNA: TGTGCCAGTAGTAAGCGGGCGCCTCCTAGCACAGATACGCAGTATTTT; CDR3 protein: CASSKRAPPSTDTQYF
D gene: .; V gene: TRBV24-1; J gene: TRBJ1-6; clone size: .; CDR3 DNA: TGTGCCACGAAAATCCTAAGTAATTCACCCCTCCACTTT; CDR3 protein: CATKILSNSPLHF
D gene: .; V gene: TRBV7-8; J gene: TRBJ1-1; clone size: .; CDR3 DNA: TGTGCCAGCAGCTTAGAGGTTGAGGGAGGAGCTTTCTTT; CDR3 protein: CASSLEVEGGAFF
D gene: .; V gene: TRBV19; J gene: TRBJ2-1; clone size: .; CDR3 DNA: TGTGCCAGTCGCCTATCAGGGAAAAACAATGAGCAGTTCTTC; CDR3 protein: CASRLSGKNNEQFF
D gene: .; V gene: TRBV6-5; J gene: TRBJ2-3; clone size: .; CDR3 DNA: TGTGCCAGCAGTTACGATAGTAGTGATACGCAGTATTTT; CDR3 protein: CASSYDSSDTQYF
D gene: TRBD1; V gene: TRBV9; J gene: TRBJ1-6; clone size: .; CDR3 DNA: TGTGCCAGCAGCACCCAGACAGGGGTAAATTCACCCCTCCACTTT; CDR3 protein: CASSTQTGVNSPLHF
D gene: .; V gene: TRBV27; J gene: TRBJ2-7; clone size: .; CDR3 DNA: TGTGCCAGCAGTCAGAACCTACAGGGAATTTCCTACGAGCAGTACTTC; CDR3 protein: CASSQNLQGISYEQYF
D gene: .; V gene: TRBV7-9; J gene: TRBJ2-7; clone size: .; CDR3 DNA: TGTGCCAGCAGCACGGGACACTACGAGCAGTACTTC; CDR3 protein: CASSTGHYEQYF
D gene: .; V gene: TRBV6-6; J gene: TRBJ1-5; clone size: .; CDR3 DNA: TGTGCCAGCAGTTTTTTCGGGGAGCCCCAGCATTTT; CDR3 protein: CASSFFGEPQHF
D gene: TRBD1; V gene: TRBV7-8; J gene: TRBJ1-6; clone size: .; CDR3 DNA: TGTGCCAGCAGCCCGAGTGTGGGCAGGGGGAATAATTCACCCCTCCACTTT; CDR3 protein: CASSPSVGRGNNSPLHF
D gene: .; V gene: TRBV6-2/TRBV6-3; J gene: TRBJ1-2; clone size: .; CDR3 DNA: TGTGCCAGCAGTCGATACTCAAGGAGCGATGGCTACACCTTC; CDR3 protein: CASSRYSRSDGYTF
D gene: .; V gene: TRBV2; J gene: TRBJ2-7; clone size: few; CDR3 DNA: TGTGCCAGCACCTGGAACGGGTTAGGATACGAGCAGTACTTC; CDR3 protein: CASTWNGLGYEQYF
D gene: .; V gene: TRBV14; J gene: TRBJ1-1; clone size: .; CDR3 DNA: TGTGCCAGCAGCCAAGATTTACAGACGAAAGCTTTCTTT; CDR3 protein: CASSQDLQTKAFF
D gene: TRBD2; V gene: TRBV5-1; J gene: TRBJ2-3; clone size: .; CDR3 DNA: TGCGCCAGCAGCTTGGTGGCGGGGGGTTGGTCCACAGATACGCAGTATTTT; CDR3 protein: CASSLVAGGWSTDTQYF
D gene: TRBD1; V gene: TRBV7-2; J gene: TRBJ1-5; clone size: few; CDR3 DNA: TGTGCCAGCAGCTTACAGACAGGGGCGGAGCAGCCCCAGCATTTT; CDR3 protein: CASSLQTGAEQPQHF
D gene: TRBD1; V gene: TRBV27; J gene: TRBJ1-6; clone size: once; CDR3 DNA: TGTGCCAGCAGTACCACGACAGGGGTGAGGTCACCCCTCCACTTT; CDR3 protein: CASSTTTGVRSPLHF
D gene: TRBD1; V gene: TRBV7-9; J gene: TRBJ2-5; clone size: .; CDR3 DNA: TGTGCCAGCAGCTGGGGACAGGTTCAAGAGACCCAGTACTTC; CDR3 protein: CASSWGQVQETQYF
D gene: TRBD1; V gene: TRBV27; J gene: TRBJ2-2; clone size: .; CDR3 DNA: TGTGCCAGCAGTTTTGGTGGGACAGCGAACACCGGGGAGCTGTTTTTT; CDR3 protein: CASSFGGTANTGELFF
D gene: TRBD1; V gene: TRBV5-6; J gene: TRBJ1-6; clone size: .; CDR3 DNA: TGTGCCAGCAGCTTCACAGGGGGCCTCTCACCCCTCCACTTT; CDR3 protein: CASSFTGGLSPLHF
D gene: .; V gene: TRBV28; J gene: TRBJ1-3; clone size: .; CDR3 DNA: TGTGCCAGCAGTTTGCTAGGTGGAAACACCATATATTTT; CDR3 protein: CASSLLGGNTIYF
D gene: .; V gene: TRBV19; J gene: TRBJ1-2; clone size: once; CDR3 DNA: TGTGCCAGTAGTGGAGGGTTTCTACCCACCTATGGCTACACCTTC; CDR3 protein: CASSGGFLPTYGYTF
D gene: .; V gene: TRBV5-8; J gene: TRBJ2-5; clone size: .; CDR3 DNA: TGTGCCAGCCTACCGTCCGGAAGGAGGGAGGTAGTGAAAGAGACCCAGTACTTC; CDR3 protein: CASLPSGRREVVKETQYF
D gene: .; V gene: TRBV6-1; J gene: TRBJ1-5; clone size: .; CDR3 DNA: TGTGCCAGCAGTGAAGACCTGGGGGCAGGACAGCCCCAGCATTTT; CDR3 protein: CASSEDLGAGQPQHF